This T cell receptor beta chain was documented in a study of blood T cell repertoires in COVID-19. Background on the study: From T cells, B-cell-depleted T cells, or PBMCs came the material, which was cDNA or gDNA.

CDR1 and CDR2 (germline): MNHEY, SMNVEV (reference sequence). V was clipped by 0 bases and J by 2 bases, with 11 bases between them. The CDR3 loop spans 15 amino acids. Assay used: immunoSEQ multiplex PCR; TCRdb lists only in-frame clones, some missing. The sample has approximately 360,000 clones; 89% are singletons. The TCR comes from a middle-aged man with acute or convalescent COVID-19. The rearrangement uses TRBV27 and TRBJ2-7; D uncertain. The material sequenced was peripheral blood. The CDR3, as DNA: TGTGCCAGCAGTTTATCGTTCCCGAGAGCCTACGAGCAGTACTTC. Amino acids: CASSLSFPRAYEQYF.